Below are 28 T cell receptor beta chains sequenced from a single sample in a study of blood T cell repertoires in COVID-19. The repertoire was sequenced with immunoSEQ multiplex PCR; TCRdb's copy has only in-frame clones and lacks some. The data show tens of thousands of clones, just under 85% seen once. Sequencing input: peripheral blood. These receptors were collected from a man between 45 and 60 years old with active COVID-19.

CDR3 amino acids: CASSHLLRGGQETQYF. CDR3 in DNA: TGTGCCAGCAGCCACCTTCTCAGGGGTGGACAAGAGACCCAGTACTTC. The chain uses TRBV3-1 (or the pseudogene TRBV3-2) and TRBJ2-5; maybe TRBD1 (6 bases). The CDR3 sequence is 16 residues long. V was clipped by 3 bases and J by 2 bases, with 16 bases between them. CDR1 is LGHDT and CDR2 is YNNKEL in the germline V gene (reference sequence).

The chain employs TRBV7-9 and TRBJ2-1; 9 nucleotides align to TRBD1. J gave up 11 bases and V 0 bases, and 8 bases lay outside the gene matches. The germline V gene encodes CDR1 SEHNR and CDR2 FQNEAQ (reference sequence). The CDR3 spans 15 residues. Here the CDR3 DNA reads TGTGCCAGCAGCTTAGCGGGGGAGACAGGGGGACAGCAGTTCTTC. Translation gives CASSLAGETGGQQFF.

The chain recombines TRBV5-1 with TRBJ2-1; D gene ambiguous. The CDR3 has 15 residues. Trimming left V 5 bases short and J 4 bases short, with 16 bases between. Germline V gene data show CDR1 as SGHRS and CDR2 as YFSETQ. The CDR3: CASRIALHLYNEQFF. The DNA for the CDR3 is TGCGCCAGCAGAATAGCTTTACACCTTTACAATGAGCAGTTCTTC.

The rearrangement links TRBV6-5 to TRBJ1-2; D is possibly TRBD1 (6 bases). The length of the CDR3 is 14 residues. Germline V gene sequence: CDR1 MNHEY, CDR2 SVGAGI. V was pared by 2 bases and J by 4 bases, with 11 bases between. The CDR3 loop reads CASSYMGAGYGYTF. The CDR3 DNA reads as TGTGCCAGCAGTTACATGGGGGCTGGCTATGGCTACACCTTC.

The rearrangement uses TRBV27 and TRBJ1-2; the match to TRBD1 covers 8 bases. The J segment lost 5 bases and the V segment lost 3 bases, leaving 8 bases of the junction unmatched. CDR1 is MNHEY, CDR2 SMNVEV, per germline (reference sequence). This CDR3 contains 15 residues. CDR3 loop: CASSLDRTGRYGYTF. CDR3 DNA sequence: TGTGCCAGCAGTTTGGATAGGACAGGGAGATATGGCTACACCTTC.

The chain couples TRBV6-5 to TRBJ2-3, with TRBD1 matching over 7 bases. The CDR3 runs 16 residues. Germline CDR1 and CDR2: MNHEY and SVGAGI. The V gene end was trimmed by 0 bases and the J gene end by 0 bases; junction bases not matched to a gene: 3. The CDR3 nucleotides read TGTGCCAGCAGTTACTCAACGGACAGGAGCACAGATACGCAGTATTTT. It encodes CASSYSTDRSTDTQYF.

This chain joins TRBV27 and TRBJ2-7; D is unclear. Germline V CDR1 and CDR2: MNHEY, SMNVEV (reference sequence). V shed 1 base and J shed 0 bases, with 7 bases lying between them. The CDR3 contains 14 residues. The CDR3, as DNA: TGTGCCAGCAGTTTATTTACTCGCTCCTACGAGCAGTACTTC. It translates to CASSLFTRSYEQYF.

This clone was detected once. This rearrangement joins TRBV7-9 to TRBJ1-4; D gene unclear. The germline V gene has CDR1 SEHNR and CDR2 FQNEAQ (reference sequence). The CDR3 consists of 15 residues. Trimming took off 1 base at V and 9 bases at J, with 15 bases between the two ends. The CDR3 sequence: CASSLGAQLMQKLFF. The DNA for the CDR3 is TGTGCCAGCAGCTTAGGCGCTCAACTAATGCAAAAACTGTTTTTT. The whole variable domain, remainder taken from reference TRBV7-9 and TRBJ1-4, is DTGVSQNPRHKITKRGQNVTFRCDPISEHNRLYWYRQTLGQGPEFLTYFQNEAQLEKSRLLSDRFSAERPKGSFSTLEIQRTEQGDSAMYLCASSLGAQLMQKLFFGSGTQLSVL.

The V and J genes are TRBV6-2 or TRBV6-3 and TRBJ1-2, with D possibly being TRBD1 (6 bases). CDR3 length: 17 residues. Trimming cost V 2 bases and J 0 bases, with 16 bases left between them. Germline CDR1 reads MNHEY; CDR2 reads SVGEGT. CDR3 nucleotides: TGTGCCAGCAGTTACGGCCCGACAGGAGTAGCTAACTATGGCTACACCTTC. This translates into CASSYGPTGVANYGYTF.

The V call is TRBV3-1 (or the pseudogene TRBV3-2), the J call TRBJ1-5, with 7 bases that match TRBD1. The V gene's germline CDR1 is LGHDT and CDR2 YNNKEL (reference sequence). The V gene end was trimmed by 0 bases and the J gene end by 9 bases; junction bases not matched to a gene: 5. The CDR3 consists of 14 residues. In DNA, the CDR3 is TGTGCCAGCAGCCAAGACAGGGGGTGGGCGCCCCAGCATTTT. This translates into CASSQDRGWAPQHF.

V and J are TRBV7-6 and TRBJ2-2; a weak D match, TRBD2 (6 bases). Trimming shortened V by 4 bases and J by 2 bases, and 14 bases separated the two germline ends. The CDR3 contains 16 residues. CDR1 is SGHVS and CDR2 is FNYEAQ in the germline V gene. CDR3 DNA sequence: TGTGCCAGCAGCTCCCAGACCGGGACTAACACCGGGGAGCTGTTTTTT. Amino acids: CASSSQTGTNTGELFF.

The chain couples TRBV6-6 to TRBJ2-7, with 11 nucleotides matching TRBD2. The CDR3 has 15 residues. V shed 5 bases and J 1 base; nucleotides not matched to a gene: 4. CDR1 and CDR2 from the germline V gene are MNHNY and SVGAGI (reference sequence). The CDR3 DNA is TGTGCCAGCAGTGCTCTAGCGGGGGGTTCCTACGAGCAGTACTTC. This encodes CASSALAGGSYEQYF.

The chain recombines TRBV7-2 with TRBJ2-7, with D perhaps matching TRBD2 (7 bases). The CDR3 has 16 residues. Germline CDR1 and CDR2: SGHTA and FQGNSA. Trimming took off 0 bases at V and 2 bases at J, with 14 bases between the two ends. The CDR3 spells CASSLAKGGTAYEQYF. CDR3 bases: TGTGCCAGCAGCTTAGCAAAGGGGGGGACGGCCTACGAGCAGTACTTC.

The CDR3 loop is CASSTPPNRVEKLFF. In DNA form, the CDR3 reads TGTGCCAGCAGCACACCCCCCAACAGGGTTGAAAAACTGTTTTTT. The rearrangement joins TRBV28 to TRBJ1-4, with a tentative D call TRBD1 (6 bases). Trimming cost V 6 bases and J 7 bases, with 18 bases left between them. Germline lookup yields CDR1 MDHEN and CDR2 SYDVKM. CDR3 length: 15 amino acids.

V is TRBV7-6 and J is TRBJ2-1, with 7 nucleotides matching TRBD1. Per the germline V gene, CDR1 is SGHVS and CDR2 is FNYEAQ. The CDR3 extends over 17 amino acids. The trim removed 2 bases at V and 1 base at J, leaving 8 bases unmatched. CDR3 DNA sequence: TGTGCCAGCAGCTTATACGGCAAACAGGGGTCCTACAATGAGCAGTTCTTC. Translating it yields CASSLYGKQGSYNEQFF.

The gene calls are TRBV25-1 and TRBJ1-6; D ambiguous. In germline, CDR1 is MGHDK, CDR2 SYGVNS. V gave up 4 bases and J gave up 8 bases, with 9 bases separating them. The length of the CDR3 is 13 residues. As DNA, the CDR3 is TGTGCCAGCAGTGGCCCAGGATATTCACCCCTCCACTTT. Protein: CASSGPGYSPLHF.

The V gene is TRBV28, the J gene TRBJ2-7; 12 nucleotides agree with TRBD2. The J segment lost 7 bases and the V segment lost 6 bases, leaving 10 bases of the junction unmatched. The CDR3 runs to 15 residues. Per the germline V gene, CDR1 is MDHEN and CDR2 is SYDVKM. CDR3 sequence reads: CASSTASGGAGEQYF. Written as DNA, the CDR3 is TGTGCCAGCAGCACCGCTAGCGGGGGGGCGGGGGAGCAGTACTTC. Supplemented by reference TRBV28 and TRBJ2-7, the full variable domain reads DVKVTQSSRYLVKRTGEKVFLECVQDMDHENMFWYRQDPGLGLRLIYFSYDVKMKEKGDIPEGYSVSREKKERFSLILESASTNQTSMYLCASSTASGGAGEQYFGPGTRLTVT.

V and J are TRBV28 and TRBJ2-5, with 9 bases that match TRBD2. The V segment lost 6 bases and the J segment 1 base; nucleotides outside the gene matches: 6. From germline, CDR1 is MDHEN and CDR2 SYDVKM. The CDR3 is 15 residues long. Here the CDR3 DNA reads TGTGCCAGCAGATCCTTTAGCGGGGGCCAAGAGACCCAGTACTTC. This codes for CASRSFSGGQETQYF.

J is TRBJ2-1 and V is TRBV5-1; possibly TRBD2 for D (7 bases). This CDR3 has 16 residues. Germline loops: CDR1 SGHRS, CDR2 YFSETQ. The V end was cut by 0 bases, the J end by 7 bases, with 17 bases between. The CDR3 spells CASSLDTGGAGNEQFF. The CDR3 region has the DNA TGCGCCAGCAGCTTGGATACGGGGGGCGCGGGAAATGAGCAGTTCTTC. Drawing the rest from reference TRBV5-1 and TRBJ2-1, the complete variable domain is KAGVTQTPRYLIKTRGQQVTLSCSPISGHRSVSWYQQTPGQGLQFLFEYFSETQRNKGNFPGRFSGRQFSNSRSEMNVSTLELGDSALYLCASSLDTGGAGNEQFFGPGTRLTVL.

CDR3 in DNA: TGTGCCAGCCGAGCGCTCGGCACAGATACGCAGTATTTT. Protein: CASRALGTDTQYF. This chain joins TRBV12-3 or TRBV12-4 and TRBJ2-3; no reliable D call. CDR3 length equals 13 residues. V was pared by 8 bases and J by 1 base, with 10 bases between.

This CDR3 is CASSYLTGATDTQYF. CDR3 sequence (DNA): TGTGCCAGCAGTTACCTCACAGGAGCCACAGATACGCAGTATTTT. The chain recombines TRBV6-9 with TRBJ2-3; possibly TRBD1 for D (5 bases). The V and J ends lost 3 bases and 2 bases respectively, with 12 bases between them. This CDR3 contains 15 residues. Germline V CDR1 and CDR2: MNHGY, SVAAGI.

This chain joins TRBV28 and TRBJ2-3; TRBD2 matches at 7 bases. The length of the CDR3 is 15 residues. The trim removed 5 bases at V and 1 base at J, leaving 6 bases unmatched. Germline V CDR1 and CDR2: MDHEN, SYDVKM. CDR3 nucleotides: TGTGCCAGCAGTCCTCGGGACTATGGCACAGATACGCAGTATTTT. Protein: CASSPRDYGTDTQYF.

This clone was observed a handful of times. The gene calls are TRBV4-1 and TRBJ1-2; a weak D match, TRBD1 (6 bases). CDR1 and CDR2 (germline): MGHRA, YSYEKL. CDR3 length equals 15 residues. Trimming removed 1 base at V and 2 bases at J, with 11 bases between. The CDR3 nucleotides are TGCGCCAGCAGCCAAGTGGGGAGGGGGAACTATGGCTACACCTTC. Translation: CASSQVGRGNYGYTF.

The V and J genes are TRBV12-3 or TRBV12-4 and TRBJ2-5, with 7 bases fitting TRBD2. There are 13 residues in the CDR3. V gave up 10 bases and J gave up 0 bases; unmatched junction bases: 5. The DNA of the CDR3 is TGTGCCATCAGACGGGAGGACCAAGAGACCCAGTACTTC. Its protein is CAIRREDQETQYF.

CDR3 bases: TGTGCCAGCAGCTTAGAGAGGGCACTAGCGGGGGGGTCCAATGAGCAGTTCTTC. Its translation is CASSLERALAGGSNEQFF. V is TRBV7-6 and J is TRBJ2-1; the match to TRBD2 covers 13 bases. Trimming removed 1 base from V and 6 bases from J; junction bases left unmatched: 9. The germline V gene has CDR1 SGHVS and CDR2 FNYEAQ. The CDR3 loop spans 18 amino acids.

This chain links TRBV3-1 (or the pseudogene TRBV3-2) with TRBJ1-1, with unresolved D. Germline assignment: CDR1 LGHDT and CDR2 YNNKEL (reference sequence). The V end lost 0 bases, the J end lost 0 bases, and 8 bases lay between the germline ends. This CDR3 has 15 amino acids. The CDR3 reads CASSQDSAVNTEAFF. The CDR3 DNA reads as TGTGCCAGCAGCCAAGATTCCGCGGTGAACACTGAAGCTTTCTTT.

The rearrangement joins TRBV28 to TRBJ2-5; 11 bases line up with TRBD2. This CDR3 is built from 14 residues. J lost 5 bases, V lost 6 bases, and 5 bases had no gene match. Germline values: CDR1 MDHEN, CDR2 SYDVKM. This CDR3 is CASSIAGGRETQYF. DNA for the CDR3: TGTGCCAGCAGCATAGCGGGGGGGCGGGAGACCCAGTACTTC. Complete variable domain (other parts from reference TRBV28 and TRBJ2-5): DVKVTQSSRYLVKRTGEKVFLECVQDMDHENMFWYRQDPGLGLRLIYFSYDVKMKEKGDIPEGYSVSREKKERFSLILESASTNQTSMYLCASSIAGGRETQYFGPGTRLLVL.

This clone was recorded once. The CDR3 spells CASTPRGIEEKLFF. The CDR3, as DNA: TGCGCCAGCACGCCGCGGGGGATAGAGGAAAAACTGTTTTTT. The chain has TRBV10-2 and TRBJ1-4; a weak D match, TRBD1 (5 bases). Germline values: CDR1 WSHSY, CDR2 SAAADI. The CDR3 spans 14 residues. V was cut by 7 bases and J by 8 bases, with 17 bases left in between.